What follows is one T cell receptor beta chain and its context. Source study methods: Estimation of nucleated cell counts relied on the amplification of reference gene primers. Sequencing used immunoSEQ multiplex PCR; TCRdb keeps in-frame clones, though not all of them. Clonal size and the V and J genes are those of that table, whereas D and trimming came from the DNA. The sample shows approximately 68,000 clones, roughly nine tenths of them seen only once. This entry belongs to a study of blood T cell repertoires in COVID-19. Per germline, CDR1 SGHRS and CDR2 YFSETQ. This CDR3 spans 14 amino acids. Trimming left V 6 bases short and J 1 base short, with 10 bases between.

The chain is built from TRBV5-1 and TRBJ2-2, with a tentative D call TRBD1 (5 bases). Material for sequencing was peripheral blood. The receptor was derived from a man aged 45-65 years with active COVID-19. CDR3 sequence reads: CASTWGRNTGELFF. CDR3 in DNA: TGCGCCAGCACCTGGGGCCGGAACACCGGGGAGCTGTTTTTT.